This T cell receptor beta chain is drawn from a study of OX40 agonist ivuxolimab in advanced cancers. Background on the study: Ivuxolimab, an antibody acting as an agonist of OX40 (CD134), was used to treat patients. Regarding the study as a whole: Certain nonresponders likewise exhibited a low normalized T-cell clonal expansion.

CDR1 and CDR2 from the germline V gene are SGDLS and YYNGEE. Trimming stripped 4 bases from V and 7 bases from J, with 14 bases between. The CDR3 length is 14 residues. The data were produced by immunoSEQ multiplex PCR, yet TCRdb's version contains in-frame clones alone and is incomplete. The profile shows about 49,000 clones, around four fifths of them singletons. Note on this clone: What it binds is not known.

This sequence joins TRBV9 and TRBJ1-4; TRBD1 is a possible D gene (5 bases). Sequencing was performed on CD4+ or CD8+ T cells sorted from blood, taken in a trial of the OX40 agonist ivuxolimab. This clonotype originated in an adult with an advanced solid tumor such as melanoma, head and neck, liver or kidney cancer. The CDR3: CASSQTPGPEKLFF. DNA for the CDR3: TGTGCCAGCAGCCAGACTCCGGGACCTGAAAAACTGTTTTTT.